The 15 T cell receptor beta chains in this list originate from one sample, sequenced in a study of technical replicates of blood from a handful of donors. Only in-frame clones appear in the TCRdb table, and some are missing; sequencing was by immunoSEQ multiplex PCR. The sample holds around 76,000 clones, under 95% seen once. The sample taken for sequencing was T cells isolated from PBMCs. These receptors were taken from a human donor in good health.

Here the CDR3 reads CASSWTGDGGQPQHF. DNA for the CDR3: TGCGCCAGCAGCTGGACAGGGGACGGGGGTCAGCCCCAGCATTTT. The V and J genes are TRBV5-1 and TRBJ1-5; 9 bases fit TRBD1. The CDR3 spans 15 residues. V lost 3 bases to trimming and J lost 6 bases; unmatched junction nucleotides: 7. Looked up from germline, CDR1 is SGHRS and CDR2 is YFSETQ.

This clone has just one count. The rearrangement links TRBV10-2 to TRBJ2-7, with 9 bases identical to TRBD1. Germline CDR1 reads WSHSY; CDR2 reads SAAADI. J was trimmed by 3 bases and V by 4 bases; bases with no gene match: 4. The CDR3 runs 14 residues. CDR3 region: CASSGGQGYYEQYF. The CDR3 nucleotides read TGCGCCAGCAGTGGGGGACAGGGATACTACGAGCAGTACTTC.

The chain has TRBV2 and TRBJ2-1; maybe TRBD2 (7 bases). There are 16 residues in the CDR3. CDR1 and CDR2 (germline): SNHLY, FYNNEI. Trimming pared 2 bases from V and 6 bases from J, leaving 17 bases between. In DNA form, the CDR3 reads TGTGCCAGCAGTGAAAACGAGGGGGGGCCGGGCAATGAGCAGTTCTTC. Amino acids: CASSENEGGPGNEQFF.

The chain combines TRBV28 with TRBJ1-5, with 8 bases fitting TRBD1. V dropped 4 bases and J dropped 5; count of bases not matched to a gene: 4. The CDR3 sequence is 14 residues long. The germline CDR1 and CDR2 sequences are MDHEN and SYDVKM. This chain's CDR3 is CASSSQQGDQPQHF. CDR3 in DNA: TGTGCCAGCAGTTCTCAACAGGGGGATCAGCCCCAGCATTTT.

This chain links TRBV6-5 with TRBJ2-3, with no clear D. V lost 6 bases and J lost 3, with 16 bases in between. Germline-derived CDR1 and CDR2 are MNHEY and SVGAGI. The CDR3 runs to 15 residues. CDR3 nucleotides: TGTGCCAGCAGGGAGCTCCCCTCGCCTACAGATACGCAGTATTTT. Translation: CASRELPSPTDTQYF.

The V gene is TRBV30, the J gene TRBJ2-6; 7 nucleotides line up with TRBD1. The ends lost 2 bases at V and 0 bases at J; junction bases unmatched: 1. Germline-derived CDR1 and CDR2 are GTSNPN and SVGIG (reference sequence). This CDR3 spans 15 amino acids. The CDR3 reads CAWSTGVSGANVLTF. The CDR3 region has the DNA TGTGCCTGGAGTACAGGGGTCTCTGGGGCCAACGTCCTGACTTTC.

The chain links TRBV30 to TRBJ1-1, with a weak D call TRBD1 (5 bases). There are 14 residues in the CDR3. Germline V gene lookup returns CDR1 GTSNPN and CDR2 SVGIG (reference sequence). Trimming took 3 bases from V and 0 from J, leaving 11 bases between them. CDR3 nucleotides: TGTGCCTGGAGCCAGGGTCTGATGAACACTGAAGCTTTCTTT. Its translation is CAWSQGLMNTEAFF.

This chain connects TRBV27 to TRBJ2-2; perhaps TRBD1 as D (5 bases). Germline V CDR1 and CDR2: MNHEY, SMNVEV (reference sequence). CDR3 length equals 19 residues. The V end lost 3 bases, the J end lost 6 bases, and 26 bases lay between the germline ends. The CDR3: CASSFVPGLGPENPGELFF. As DNA, the CDR3 is TGTGCCAGCAGTTTTGTTCCGGGCCTGGGGCCAGAAAATCCCGGGGAGCTGTTTTTT.

The chain employs TRBV19 and TRBJ1-5; weak D call: TRBD1 (5 bases). The V end was cut by 10 bases, the J end by 2 bases, with 18 bases between. The CDR3 length is 15 residues. CDR1 LNHDA and CDR2 SQIVND come from the germline V gene (reference sequence). CDR3 nucleotide sequence: TGTGCCACCCTGGGACTCCCGGAGGGCAATCAGCCCCAGCATTTT. Its protein product is CATLGLPEGNQPQHF.

This chain joins TRBV21-1 and TRBJ2-1; the DNA was not used to check the table's D call, TRBD1. TRBV21-1 is recorded as a pseudogene. The CDR3 length is 14 residues. CDR3 residues: CASSSAGAYNEQFF. In nucleotides, the CDR3 is TGTGCCAGCAGCAGCGCAGGGGCCTACAATGAGCAGTTCTTC.

The chain combines TRBV2 with TRBJ1-2; 8 bases match TRBD1. The CDR3 runs 15 residues. The ends lost 3 bases at V and 8 bases at J; junction bases unmatched: 11. CDR1 and CDR2 from the germline V gene are SNHLY and FYNNEI. CDR3 amino acids: CASSEKRQGNGGYTF. The DNA for the CDR3 is TGTGCCAGCAGTGAGAAACGACAGGGGAATGGCGGCTACACCTTC. The full variable domain, with the rest looked up from reference TRBV2 and TRBJ1-2, is EPEVTQTPSHQVTQMGQEVILRCVPISNHLYFYWYRQILGQKVEFLVSFYNNEISEKSEIFDDQFSVERPDGSNFTLKIRSTKLEDSAMYFCASSEKRQGNGGYTFGSGTRLTVV.

V usage is TRBV28 and J usage is TRBJ2-1, with D possibly being TRBD2 (6 bases). CDR3 size: 13 residues. Trimming took off 6 bases at V and 6 bases at J, with 12 bases between the two ends. Per the germline V gene, CDR1 is MDHEN and CDR2 is SYDVKM. The CDR3 region is CASRVGLTNEQFF. DNA of the CDR3: TGTGCCAGCAGGGTGGGACTTACCAATGAGCAGTTCTTC.

This chain's CDR3 is CASSVEADRGNWNEQFF. The CDR3 nucleotides are TGTGCCAGCAGCGTAGAAGCGGACAGGGGTAACTGGAATGAGCAGTTCTTC. The rearrangement joins TRBV9 to TRBJ2-1, with 9 positions matching TRBD1. The CDR3 has 17 residues. J lost 7 bases, V lost 0 bases, and 11 bases had no gene match. CDR1 SGDLS and CDR2 YYNGEE come from the germline V gene.

The chain is built from TRBV10-3 and TRBJ1-2; 12 bases match TRBD1. The CDR3 is 15 amino acids. V lost 6 bases to trimming and J lost 8 bases; unmatched junction nucleotides: 10. Germline V lookup: CDR1 ENHRY, CDR2 SYGVKD. CDR3 residues: CAIRGQGAGRGGYTF. The CDR3 DNA reads as TGTGCCATCAGGGGACAGGGGGCCGGTAGGGGCGGCTACACCTTC.

The chain is built from TRBV21-1 and TRBJ1-1; TRBD1 reflects the table's D call only, with no check against the DNA. TRBV21-1 is tagged as a pseudogene. The CDR3 spans 14 residues. The CDR3 nucleotides read TGTGCCAGCAGCAAAGACAGGTCGAGAACTGAAGCTTTCTTT. Translated, it gives CASSKDRSRTEAFF.